This is a list of T cell receptor beta chains from one sample in a study of blood T cell repertoires in COVID-19. Generated by immunoSEQ multiplex PCR, the TCRdb table keeps only in-frame clones and is missing some. The profile shows about 130,000 clones, about 86% of them singletons. The sample was peripheral blood. Receptors were obtained from a woman older than 75 with acute or convalescent COVID-19. The CDR3 runs from the conserved cysteine through the conserved F or W. A D gene is named only where the DNA matches it firmly. Only some rows state a clone size, as once, few, many or a class for expanded clones.

>TRBJ1-3|-|-|TRBV7-2
CASSSSVSSGNTIYF
TGTGCCAGCAGCTCATCTGTTAGCTCTGGAAACACCATATATTTT
>TRBJ1-3|-|-|TRBV5-1
CASSFGDNSGNTIYF
TGCGCCAGCAGCTTCGGGGACAACTCTGGAAACACCATATATTTT
>TRBJ2-5|-|TRBD1|TRBV5-4
CASSPIRTGGETQYF
TGTGCCAGCAGCCCTATCCGAACAGGGGGAGAGACCCAGTACTTC
>TRBJ2-5|-|TRBD2|TRBV7-2
CASSLVGTSGGRYF
TGTGCCAGCAGCTTAGTGGGGACTAGCGGGGGCAGGTACTTC
>TRBJ1-2|once|-|TRBV19
CASSTQSGYTF
TGTGCCAGTAGTACTCAGTCCGGCTACACCTTC
>TRBJ2-1|-|TRBD2|TRBV30
CAWSATSGGVYNEQFF
TGTGCCTGGAGTGCGACTAGCGGGGGGGTATACAATGAGCAGTTCTTC
>TRBJ1-2|once|-|TRBV29-1
CSVHSYGYTF
TGCAGCGTTCATTCCTATGGCTACACCTTC
>TRBJ1-5|-|-|TRBV20-1
CSASPRNQPQHF
TGCAGTGCTAGTCCCCGTAATCAGCCCCAGCATTTT
>TRBJ1-1|-|TRBD1|TRBV3-1/TRBV3-2
CASSLTGGRGRGEAFF
TGTGCCAGCAGCCTCACCGGGGGCAGGGGGAGAGGTGAAGCTTTCTTT
>TRBJ1-6|once|TRBD1|TRBV7-2
CASSLAWGQSRTSPLHF
TGTGCCAGCAGCTTAGCGTGGGGACAGTCGAGGACTTCACCCCTCCACTTT
>TRBJ1-5|-|-|TRBV30
CAWSSQSTGSPQHF
TGTGCCTGGAGCTCGCAATCAACAGGGAGCCCCCAGCATTTT
>TRBJ2-7|-|TRBD2|TRBV9
CASSPRRASGLEYEQYF
TGTGCCAGCAGCCCTCGCCGGGCCTCGGGACTAGAGTACGAGCAGTACTTC
>TRBJ1-4|-|TRBD1|TRBV4-2
CASSIRTGGTRKLFF
TGTGCCAGCAGCATTCGGACAGGGGGCACCAGAAAACTGTTTTTT
>TRBJ1-5|-|-|TRBV10-3
CAISGTVDQPQHF
TGTGCCATCAGTGGGACAGTCGATCAGCCCCAGCATTTT
>TRBJ2-1|once|-|TRBV19
CATTFLRRASSYNEQFF
TGTGCCACAACCTTTTTACGGCGGGCCAGCTCCTACAATGAGCAGTTCTTC
>TRBJ1-5|few|TRBD1|TRBV7-2
CASSLGQGINQPQHF
TGTGCCAGCAGCTTAGGACAGGGAATCAATCAGCCCCAGCATTTT
>TRBJ1-5|-|-|TRBV7-2
CASSLSPQGYQPQHF
TGTGCCAGCAGCTTGTCGCCCCAGGGGTACCAGCCCCAGCATTTT
>TRBJ1-1|-|-|TRBV9
CASSVGGDTRNTEAFF
TGTGCCAGCAGCGTAGGAGGTGATACCAGGAACACTGAAGCTTTCTTT
>TRBJ2-2|-|-|TRBV10-3
CAIRGPGELFF
TGTGCCATACGGGGTCCCGGGGAGCTGTTTTTT
>TRBJ1-3|-|-|TRBV9
CASSFRAGNTIYF
TGTGCCAGCAGCTTCAGGGCTGGAAACACCATATATTTT
>TRBJ1-5|-|TRBD1|TRBV3-1/TRBV3-2
CASSQGTGPNQPQHF
TGTGCCAGCAGCCAAGGGACAGGTCCCAATCAGCCCCAGCATTTT
>TRBJ2-5|-|-|TRBV5-1
CASSLQTGNQETQYF
TGCGCCAGCAGCTTGCAGACCGGGAACCAAGAGACCCAGTACTTC
>TRBJ2-3|-|TRBD2|TRBV4-2
CASSQPGTSGGGNTQYF
TGTGCCAGCAGCCAACCCGGGACTAGCGGGGGTGGAAATACGCAGTATTTT
>TRBJ2-1|-|TRBD1|TRBV2
CASDRQGMDEQFF
TGTGCCAGCGACCGACAGGGTATGGATGAGCAGTTCTTC
>TRBJ1-1|-|TRBD1|TRBV5-1
CASSFTGEGTEAFF
TGCGCCAGCAGCTTCACAGGGGAAGGCACTGAAGCTTTCTTT
>TRBJ2-1|-|TRBD1|TRBV11-3
CASSITTGGHGEQFF
TGTGCCAGCAGCATTACGACAGGGGGACACGGTGAGCAGTTCTTC
>TRBJ1-6|-|-|TRBV3-1/TRBV3-2
CASSQETVHNSPLHF
TGTGCCAGCAGCCAAGAGACAGTGCATAATTCACCCCTCCACTTT
>TRBJ1-2|-|-|TRBV2
CASTGGAGLSVGYTF
TGTGCCAGCACTGGAGGGGCAGGCCTGTCGGTCGGTTACACCTTC
>TRBJ1-1|-|-|TRBV12-3/TRBV12-4
CASSFMRVDEAFF
TGTGCCAGCAGTTTTATGAGGGTAGATGAAGCTTTCTTT
>TRBJ2-3|-|TRBD2|TRBV9
CASTPAASGGSGTQYF
TGTGCCAGCACCCCCGCGGCTAGCGGGGGGTCCGGTACGCAGTATTTT
>TRBJ1-2|-|TRBD1|TRBV3-1/TRBV3-2
CASSQGSWDSNLPNYGYTF
TGTGCCAGCAGCCAAGGAAGTTGGGACAGCAATCTCCCTAACTATGGCTACACCTTC
>TRBJ1-5|-|TRBD1|TRBV6-5
CASSLDRVSQPQHF
TGTGCCAGCAGTTTGGACAGGGTCAGTCAGCCCCAGCATTTT
>TRBJ2-1|-|TRBD2|TRBV9
CASSPRVAGRDEQFF
TGTGCCAGCAGCCCACGGGTAGCGGGGAGGGATGAGCAGTTCTTC
>TRBJ2-2|-|TRBD1|TRBV2
CVSLWQGDTGELFF
TGTGTCAGCCTGTGGCAGGGGGACACCGGGGAGCTGTTTTTT
>TRBJ1-3|-|-|TRBV3-1/TRBV3-2
CASSQGGAHSGNTIYF
TGTGCCAGCAGCCAAGGTGGGGCCCACTCTGGAAACACCATATATTTT
>TRBJ1-1|-|-|TRBV6-5
CAPTRSEAFF
TGTGCCCCAACCCGCAGTGAAGCTTTCTTT
>TRBJ1-2|-|TRBD1|TRBV10-2
CASSESWDRTNYGYTF
TGCGCCAGCAGTGAGTCATGGGACAGGACCAACTATGGCTACACCTTC
>TRBJ2-1|-|TRBD2|TRBV6-2/TRBV6-3
CASSSAGEINEQFF
TGTGCCAGCAGTTCCGCGGGGGAGATCAATGAGCAGTTCTTC
>TRBJ2-7|few|-|TRBV5-1
CASSFMPRGEQYF
TGCGCCAGCAGCTTCATGCCCAGGGGCGAGCAGTACTTC
>TRBJ2-7|-|-|TRBV29-1
CSYESTDSYEQYF
TGCAGCTACGAATCGACAGACAGCTACGAGCAGTACTTC
>TRBJ2-5|-|TRBD1|TRBV7-9
CASSSYRGPGETQYF
TGTGCCAGCAGCTCATACAGGGGGCCGGGGGAGACCCAGTACTTC
>TRBJ1-3|once|TRBD1|TRBV18
CASSPRVDRGSGNTIYF
TGTGCCAGCTCACCACGGGTCGACAGGGGCTCTGGAAACACCATATATTTT
>TRBJ1-4|-|TRBD1|TRBV30
CAWRGTARDEKLFF
TGTGCCTGGCGCGGGACAGCGAGGGATGAAAAACTGTTTTTT
>TRBJ1-4|-|TRBD1|TRBV12-3/TRBV12-4
CASSTGTGEKLFF
TGTGCCAGCAGCACTGGGACAGGGGAAAAACTGTTTTTT
>TRBJ1-2|once|-|TRBV19
CASSIDPGYYGYTF
TGTGCCAGTAGTATAGATCCAGGGTACTATGGCTACACCTTC
>TRBJ1-2|-|TRBD1|TRBV5-1
CASSWGQGAEEGYTF
TGCGCCAGCAGCTGGGGACAGGGGGCTGAGGAAGGCTACACCTTC
>TRBJ2-2|-|TRBD1|TRBV5-5
CASSSTGTGGTGELFF
TGTGCCAGCAGCTCCACCGGGACAGGGGGTACCGGGGAGCTGTTTTTT
>TRBJ1-1|-|TRBD1|TRBV10-3
CAIKTGGRDTEAFF
TGTGCCATCAAAACAGGGGGCAGGGACACTGAAGCTTTCTTT
>TRBJ1-6|-|TRBD1|TRBV18
CASSPLQGENSPLHF
TGTGCCAGCTCACCTCTCCAGGGGGAGAATTCACCCCTCCACTTT
>TRBJ1-1|-|-|TRBV19
CASKGGASNTEAFF
TGTGCCAGTAAAGGAGGGGCCTCGAACACTGAAGCTTTCTTT
>TRBJ2-2|few|-|TRBV11-3
CASSLTTGELFF
TGTGCCAGCAGCTTGACAACCGGGGAGCTGTTTTTT
>TRBJ2-1|-|TRBD1|TRBV9
CASSAVGDRNNEQFF
TGTGCCAGCAGCGCTGTGGGGGACAGGAATAATGAGCAGTTCTTC
>TRBJ1-5|-|-|TRBV19
CASSIGQGRTQPQHF
TGTGCCAGTAGTATAGGGCAGGGGCGGACTCAGCCCCAGCATTTT
>TRBJ1-2|-|TRBD1|TRBV5-4
CASSTGTANYGYTF
TGTGCCAGCAGTACCGGGACAGCCAACTATGGCTACACCTTC
>TRBJ2-3|-|TRBD1|TRBV4-3
CASSQDDWKGQDTQYF
TGCGCCAGCAGCCAAGATGACTGGAAGGGACAGGATACGCAGTATTTT
>TRBJ2-3|once|TRBD2|TRBV11-3
CASSRPGLAEPTDTQYF
TGTGCCAGCAGCCGCCCGGGACTAGCGGAACCCACAGATACGCAGTATTTT
>TRBJ2-2|once|TRBD2|TRBV11-3
CASSSQGYGGKSTGELFF
TGTGCCAGCAGCTCCCAAGGGTACGGGGGGAAAAGCACCGGGGAGCTGTTTTTT
>TRBJ1-5|-|-|TRBV6-6
CASQTVYSNQPQHF
TGTGCCAGTCAGACAGTTTATAGCAATCAGCCCCAGCATTTT
>TRBJ1-1|-|-|TRBV18
CASSPQGTEAFF
TGTGCCAGCTCACCGCAGGGAACTGAAGCTTTCTTT
>TRBJ2-3|-|TRBD2|TRBV6-5
CASSRGLAGGNTQYF
TGTGCCAGCAGCCGAGGACTAGCGGGGGGGAATACGCAGTATTTT